This T cell receptor (beta chain) derives from a study of human T cells and chemical hapten exposure. Time point described: patch test 3, about 24 weeks after DPC sensitization. Treatment in this sample: therapeutic diphenylcyclopropenone sensitization with weekly scalp DPC. Every donor had alopecia and was 18 to 70 years old; all were suitable for DPC. About this clonotype: Antigen specificity is unknown. A junction end diverges from the germline sequence, so it may reflect a read error.

The library attached unique molecular identifiers to individual cDNA molecules. Original methodology: Samples contained a median of 95,638 TCRs, with a range of about 23,224 to 700,000. Each CDR3 protein gets one entry after TCRdb re-called the RACE reads with MiXCR. In this record, the V and J calls reflect TCRdb's handling and not the investigators' own analysis. The sample records just over 95,000 distinct CDR3 sequences, 27% being singletons. Points from the study as a whole: With DPC sensitization, TCRs exceeding 1 in 1000 frequency showed no change.

Sequences were derived from whole blood, sampled in connection with sensitization to the hapten diphenylcyclopropenone (DPC). The sequence was obtained from a man aged 35-49 years with alopecia areata. Some clones in this sample may be carry-over from other donors' samples.

The CDR3 coding sequence is TGTGCCAGCAGTTTATTGTTCTCCTCCTATAATGAGCAGTTCTTC. Translation gives CASSLLFSSYNEQFF. V and J are TRBV28 and TRBJ2-1; D is undetermined. The CDR3 sequence is 15 residues long. Germline-derived CDR1 and CDR2 are MDHEN and SYDVKM.